The source of this T cell receptor beta chain is a study of blood T cell repertoires in COVID-19. Turning to the study itself: Sites across the United States, Italy and Spain contributed samples from acute and convalescent COVID-19.

In terms of age and location, participants ranged from roughly 18 to 90 years and lived in approximately 24 US areas. Participants in the exposed group had met a COVID-19 case in the 2 weeks before joining the study. In the source study's methods: Researchers report that nucleated cell counts were estimated from reference gene primer amplification. Here immunoSEQ multiplex PCR was the method, and the copy in TCRdb shows in-frame clones only, minus some. The V and J calls and the clone size are those of that table, but D and trimming were determined from the DNA. The profile shows under 250,000 clones, approximately 88% of them singletons. The receptor's source is a woman in her forties who had been exposed to COVID-19. The sequencing sample was made of PBMCs or T cells enriched from blood (not recorded which).

As DNA, the CDR3 is TGTGCCAGCGGGGGCTCCTACTCTGGGGCCAACGTCCTGACTTTC. Protein product: CASGGSYSGANVLTF. The rearrangement joins TRBV28 to TRBJ2-6; D perhaps matches TRBD1 (6 bases). The CDR3 totals 15 residues. V lost 8 bases to trimming and J lost 0 bases, with 11 bases between them. The germline CDR1 and CDR2 sequences are MDHEN and SYDVKM.